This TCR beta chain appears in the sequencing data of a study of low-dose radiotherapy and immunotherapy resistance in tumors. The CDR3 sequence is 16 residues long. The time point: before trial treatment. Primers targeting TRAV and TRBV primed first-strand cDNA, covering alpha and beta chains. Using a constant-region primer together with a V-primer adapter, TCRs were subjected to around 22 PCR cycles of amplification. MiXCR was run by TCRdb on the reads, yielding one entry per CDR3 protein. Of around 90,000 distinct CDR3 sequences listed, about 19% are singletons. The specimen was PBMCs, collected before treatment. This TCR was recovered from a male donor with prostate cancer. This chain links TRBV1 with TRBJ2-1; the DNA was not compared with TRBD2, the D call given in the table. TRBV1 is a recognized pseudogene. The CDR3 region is CASSQAGTLRDVEQFF. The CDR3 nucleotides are TGTGCCAGCAGCCAAGCCGGGACTCTCCGGGATGTTGAGCAGTTCTTC.